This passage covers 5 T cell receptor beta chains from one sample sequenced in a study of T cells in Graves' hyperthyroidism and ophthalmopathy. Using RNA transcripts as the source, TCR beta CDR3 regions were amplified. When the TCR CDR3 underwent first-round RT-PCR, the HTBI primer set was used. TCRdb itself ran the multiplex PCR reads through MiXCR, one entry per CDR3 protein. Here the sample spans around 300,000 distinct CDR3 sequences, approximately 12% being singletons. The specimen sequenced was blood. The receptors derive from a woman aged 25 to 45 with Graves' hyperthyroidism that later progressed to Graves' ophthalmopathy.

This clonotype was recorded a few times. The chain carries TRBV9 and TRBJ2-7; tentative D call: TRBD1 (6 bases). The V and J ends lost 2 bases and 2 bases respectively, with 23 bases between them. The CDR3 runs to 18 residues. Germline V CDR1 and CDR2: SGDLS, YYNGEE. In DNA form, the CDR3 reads TGTGCCAGCAGCGTGAGGACAGCCACACGACCTTTTACCTACGAGCAGTACTTC. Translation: CASSVRTATRPFTYEQYF.

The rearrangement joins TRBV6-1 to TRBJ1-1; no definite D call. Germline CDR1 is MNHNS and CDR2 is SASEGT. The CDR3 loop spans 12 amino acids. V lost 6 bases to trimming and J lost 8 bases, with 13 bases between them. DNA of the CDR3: TGTGCCAGCAGACGGGTCGGAGAAGAAGCTTTCTTT. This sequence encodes CASRRVGEEAFF.

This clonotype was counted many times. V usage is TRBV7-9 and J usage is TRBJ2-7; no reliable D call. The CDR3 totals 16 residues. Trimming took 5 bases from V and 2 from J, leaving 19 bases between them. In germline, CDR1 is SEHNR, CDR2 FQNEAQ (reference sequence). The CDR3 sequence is CASSPPTIEGAYEQYF. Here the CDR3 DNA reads TGTGCCAGCAGCCCCCCCACGATCGAAGGAGCCTACGAGCAGTACTTC.

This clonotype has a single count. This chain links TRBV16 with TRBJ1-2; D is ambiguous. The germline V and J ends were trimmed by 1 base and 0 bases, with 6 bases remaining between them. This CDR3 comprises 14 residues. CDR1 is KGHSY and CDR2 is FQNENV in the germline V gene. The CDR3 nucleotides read TGTGCCAGCAGCCAATGGTATTCTAACTATGGCTACACCTTC. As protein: CASSQWYSNYGYTF.

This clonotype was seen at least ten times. CDR3 sequence reads: CASRGGGELNNEQFF. The CDR3 DNA reads as TGTGCCAGCAGGGGCGGGGGGGAGCTAAACAATGAGCAGTTCTTC. The chain joins TRBV28 to TRBJ2-1, with 9 positions matching TRBD2. CDR1 MDHEN and CDR2 SYDVKM come from the germline V gene. V trimming: 6 bases; J trimming: 5 bases; junction bases outside the gene matches: 8. There are 15 residues in the CDR3.